The following is a TCR beta chain sequence with its context. The antigen is undetermined. Patients chosen for sequencing had shown CD8+CD57+ cell expansion by flow cytometry. Diagnosis of severe acquired aplastic anemia applied to all patients. Germline assignment: CDR1 LNHDA and CDR2 SQIVND (reference sequence). V was pared by 5 bases and J by 9 bases, with 14 bases between. The CDR3 has 13 residues. The sample belongs to a study of CD8+CD57+ T cells in acquired aplastic anemia. In the study overall: On average, sorted CD4+ and CD8+ cells gave 3 to 4 ug of DNA. Findings of the study overall: The CD8+ Simpson's diversity of patients and controls was not significantly different. In common between the patients and the controls were approximately 28 CD8+ CDR3 sequences.

The use of genomic DNA as template underpinned the TCR beta VDJ and CDR3 profiling. TCRdb analysed the reads with MiXCR anew, one entry per CDR3 protein. The sample yields roughly 170,000 distinct CDR3 sequences, about half seen once. The sequenced sample was sorted CD4+, CD8+, or CD8+CD57+ T cells (not recorded which) from PBMCs. The genes are TRBV19 and TRBJ1-3; unclear D gene. The TCR was taken from a human donor with aplastic anemia. The CDR3 loop reads CASSSTAGSTIYF. The CDR3 coding sequence is TGTGCCAGTAGTTCGACGGCCGGTTCCACCATATATTTT.